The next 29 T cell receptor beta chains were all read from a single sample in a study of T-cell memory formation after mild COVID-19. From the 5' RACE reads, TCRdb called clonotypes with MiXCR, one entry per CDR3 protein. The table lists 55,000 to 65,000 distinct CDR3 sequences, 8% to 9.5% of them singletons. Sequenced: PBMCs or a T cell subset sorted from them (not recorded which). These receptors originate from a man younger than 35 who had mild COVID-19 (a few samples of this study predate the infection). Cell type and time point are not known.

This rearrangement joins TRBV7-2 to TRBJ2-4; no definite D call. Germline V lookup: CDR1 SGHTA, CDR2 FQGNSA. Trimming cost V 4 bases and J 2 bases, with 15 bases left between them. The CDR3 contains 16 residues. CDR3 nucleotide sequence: TGTGCCAGCAGCTCTAGACTGACTGCCTCCAAAAACATTCAGTACTTC. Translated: CASSSRLTASKNIQYF.

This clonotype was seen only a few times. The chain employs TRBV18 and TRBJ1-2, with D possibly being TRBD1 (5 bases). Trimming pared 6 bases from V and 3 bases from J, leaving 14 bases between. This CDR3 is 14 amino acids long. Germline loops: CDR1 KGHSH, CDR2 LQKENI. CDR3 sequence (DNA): TGTGCCAGCTCTTTGGGGCAGTACGACTATGGCTACACCTTC. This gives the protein CASSLGQYDYGYTF.

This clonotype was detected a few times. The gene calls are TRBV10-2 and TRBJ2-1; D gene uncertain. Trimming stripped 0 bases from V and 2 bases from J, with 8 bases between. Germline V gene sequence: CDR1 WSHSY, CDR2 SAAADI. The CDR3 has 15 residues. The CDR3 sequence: CASSESSLAYNEQFF. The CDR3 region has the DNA TGCGCCAGCAGTGAGTCGTCCCTTGCCTACAATGAGCAGTTCTTC.

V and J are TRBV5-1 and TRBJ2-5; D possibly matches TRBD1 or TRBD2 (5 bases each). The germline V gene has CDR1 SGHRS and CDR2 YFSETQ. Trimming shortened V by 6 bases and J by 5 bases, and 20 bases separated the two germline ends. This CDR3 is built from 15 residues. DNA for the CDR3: TGCGCCAGCACAGAGGGACCGGGGTGGATGGAGACCCAGTACTTC. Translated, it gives CASTEGPGWMETQYF.

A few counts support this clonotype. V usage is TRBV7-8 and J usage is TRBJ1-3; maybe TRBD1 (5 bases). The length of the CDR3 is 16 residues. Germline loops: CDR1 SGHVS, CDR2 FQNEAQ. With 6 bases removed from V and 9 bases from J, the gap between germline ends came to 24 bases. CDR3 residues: CASSQSPQGTFGTIYF. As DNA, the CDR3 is TGTGCCAGCAGTCAGTCCCCGCAGGGAACGTTTGGCACCATATATTTT.

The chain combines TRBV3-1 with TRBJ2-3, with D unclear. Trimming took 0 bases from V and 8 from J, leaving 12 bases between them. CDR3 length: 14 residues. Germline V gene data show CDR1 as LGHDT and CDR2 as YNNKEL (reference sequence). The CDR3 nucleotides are TGTGCCAGCAGCCAAGATAAAGTTCCGGCTACGCAGTATTTT. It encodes CASSQDKVPATQYF.

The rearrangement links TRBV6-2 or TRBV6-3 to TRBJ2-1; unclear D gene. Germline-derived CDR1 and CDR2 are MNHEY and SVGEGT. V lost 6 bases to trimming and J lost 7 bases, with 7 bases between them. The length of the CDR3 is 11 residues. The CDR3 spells CASSLSNEQFF. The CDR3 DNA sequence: TGTGCCAGCAGCCTATCGAATGAGCAGTTCTTC.

CDR3 bases: TGCGCCAGCAGCTTGGATCATCAGGAAAAACTGTTTTTT. Amino acid sequence: CASSLDHQEKLFF. The chain employs TRBV5-1 and TRBJ1-4; D uncertain. Trimming left V 0 bases short and J 8 bases short, with 8 bases between. This CDR3 has 13 amino acids. From germline, CDR1 is SGHRS and CDR2 YFSETQ. Using reference TRBV5-1 and TRBJ1-4 for the parts outside the CDR3, the full variable domain is KAGVTQTPRYLIKTRGQQVTLSCSPISGHRSVSWYQQTPGQGLQFLFEYFSETQRNKGNFPGRFSGRQFSNSRSEMNVSTLELGDSALYLCASSLDHQEKLFFGSGTQLSVL.

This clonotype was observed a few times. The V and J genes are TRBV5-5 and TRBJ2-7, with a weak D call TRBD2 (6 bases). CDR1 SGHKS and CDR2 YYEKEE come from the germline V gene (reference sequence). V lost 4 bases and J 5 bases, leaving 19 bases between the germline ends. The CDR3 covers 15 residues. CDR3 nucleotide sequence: TGTGCCAGCAGCACAACCGTTTCGGGGGACGACGAGCAGTACTTC. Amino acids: CASSTTVSGDDEQYF.

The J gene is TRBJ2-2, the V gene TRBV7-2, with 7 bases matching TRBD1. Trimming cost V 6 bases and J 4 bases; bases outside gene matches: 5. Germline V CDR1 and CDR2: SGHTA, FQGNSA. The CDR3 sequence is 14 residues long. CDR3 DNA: TGTGCCAGCAGGCCCACAGGGGTCACCGGGGAGCTGTTTTTT. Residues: CASRPTGVTGELFF.

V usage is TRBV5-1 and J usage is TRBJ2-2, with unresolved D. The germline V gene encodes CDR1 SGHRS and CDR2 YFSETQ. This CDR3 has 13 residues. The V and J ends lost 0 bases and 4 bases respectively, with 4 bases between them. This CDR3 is CASSLESTGELFF. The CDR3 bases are TGCGCCAGCAGCTTGGAAAGCACCGGGGAGCTGTTTTTT.

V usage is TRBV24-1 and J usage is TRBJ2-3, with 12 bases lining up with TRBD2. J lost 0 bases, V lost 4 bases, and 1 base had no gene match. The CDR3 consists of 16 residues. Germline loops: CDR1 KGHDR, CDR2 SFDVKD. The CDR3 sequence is CATSETSGGSTDTQYF. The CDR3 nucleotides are TGTGCCACCAGTGAGACTAGCGGGGGAAGCACAGATACGCAGTATTTT.

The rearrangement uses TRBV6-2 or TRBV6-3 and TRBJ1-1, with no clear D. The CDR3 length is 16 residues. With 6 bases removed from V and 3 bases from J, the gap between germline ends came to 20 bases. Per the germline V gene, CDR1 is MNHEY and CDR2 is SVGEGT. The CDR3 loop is CASRSTVGGGYTEAFF. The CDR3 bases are TGTGCCAGCAGATCTACAGTAGGTGGAGGGTACACTGAAGCTTTCTTT.

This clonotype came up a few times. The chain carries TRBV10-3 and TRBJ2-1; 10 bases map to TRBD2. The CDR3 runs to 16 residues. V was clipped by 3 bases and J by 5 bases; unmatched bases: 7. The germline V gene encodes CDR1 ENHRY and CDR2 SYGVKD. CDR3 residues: CAISDMPSGSNNEQFF. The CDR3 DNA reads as TGTGCCATCAGTGATATGCCTAGCGGGAGCAACAATGAGCAGTTCTTC.

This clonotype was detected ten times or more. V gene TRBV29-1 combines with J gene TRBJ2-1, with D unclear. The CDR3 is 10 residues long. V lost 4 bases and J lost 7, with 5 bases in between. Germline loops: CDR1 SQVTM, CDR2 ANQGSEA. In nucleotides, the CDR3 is TGCAGCGTTGTGGGGAATGAGCAGTTCTTC. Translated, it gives CSVVGNEQFF.

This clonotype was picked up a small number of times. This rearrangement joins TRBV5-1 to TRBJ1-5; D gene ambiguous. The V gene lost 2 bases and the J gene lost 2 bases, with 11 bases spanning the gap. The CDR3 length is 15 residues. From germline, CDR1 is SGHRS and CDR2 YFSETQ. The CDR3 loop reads CASSFGPLGNQPQHF. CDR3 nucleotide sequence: TGCGCCAGCAGCTTCGGACCGTTAGGCAATCAGCCCCAGCATTTT.

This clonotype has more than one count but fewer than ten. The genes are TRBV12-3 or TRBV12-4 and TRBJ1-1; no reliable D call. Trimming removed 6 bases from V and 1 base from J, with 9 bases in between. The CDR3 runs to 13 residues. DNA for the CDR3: TGTGCCAGCAGCCTCTGGGGGAACACTGAAGCTTTCTTT. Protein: CASSLWGNTEAFF.

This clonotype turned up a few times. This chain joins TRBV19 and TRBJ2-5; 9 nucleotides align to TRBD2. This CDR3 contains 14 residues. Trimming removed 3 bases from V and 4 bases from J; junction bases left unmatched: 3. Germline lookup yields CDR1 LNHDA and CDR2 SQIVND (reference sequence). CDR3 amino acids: CASSILAGLETQYF. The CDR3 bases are TGTGCCAGTAGTATCCTAGCGGGGCTAGAGACCCAGTACTTC.

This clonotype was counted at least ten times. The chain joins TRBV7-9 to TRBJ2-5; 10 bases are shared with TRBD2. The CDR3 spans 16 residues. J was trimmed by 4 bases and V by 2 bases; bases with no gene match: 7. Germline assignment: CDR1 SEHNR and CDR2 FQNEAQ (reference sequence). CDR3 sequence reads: CASSLRASGGRETQYF. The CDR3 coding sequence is TGTGCCAGCAGCTTACGTGCTAGCGGGGGCCGAGAGACCCAGTACTTC.

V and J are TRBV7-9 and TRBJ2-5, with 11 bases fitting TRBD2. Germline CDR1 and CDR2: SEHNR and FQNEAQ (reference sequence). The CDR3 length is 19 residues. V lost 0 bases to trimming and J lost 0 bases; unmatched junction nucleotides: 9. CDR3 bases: TGTGCCAGCAGCTTAGCGCTGGTAGCGGGGGGGAGGTACCAAGAGACCCAGTACTTC. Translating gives CASSLALVAGGRYQETQYF. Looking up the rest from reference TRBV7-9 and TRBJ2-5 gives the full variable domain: DTGVSQNPRHKITKRGQNVTFRCDPISEHNRLYWYRQTLGQGPEFLTYFQNEAQLEKSRLLSDRFSAERPKGSFSTLEIQRTEQGDSAMYLCASSLALVAGGRYQETQYFGPGTRLLVL.

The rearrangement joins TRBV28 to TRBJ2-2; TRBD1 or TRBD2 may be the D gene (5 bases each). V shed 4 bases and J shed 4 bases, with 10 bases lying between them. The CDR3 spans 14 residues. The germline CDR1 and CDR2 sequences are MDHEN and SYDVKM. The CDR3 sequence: CASSSGQPTGELFF. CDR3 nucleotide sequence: TGTGCCAGCAGTTCGGGGCAGCCCACCGGGGAGCTGTTTTTT.

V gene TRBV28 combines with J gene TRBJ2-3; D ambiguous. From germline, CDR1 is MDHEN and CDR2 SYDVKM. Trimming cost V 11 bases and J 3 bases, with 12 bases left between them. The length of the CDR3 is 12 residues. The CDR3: CAASLRTDTQYF. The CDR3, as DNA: TGTGCCGCATCCCTCCGGACAGATACGCAGTATTTT. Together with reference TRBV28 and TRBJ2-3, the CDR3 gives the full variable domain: DVKVTQSSRYLVKRTGEKVFLECVQDMDHENMFWYRQDPGLGLRLIYFSYDVKMKEKGDIPEGYSVSREKKERFSLILESASTNQTSMYLCAASLRTDTQYFGPGTRLTVL.

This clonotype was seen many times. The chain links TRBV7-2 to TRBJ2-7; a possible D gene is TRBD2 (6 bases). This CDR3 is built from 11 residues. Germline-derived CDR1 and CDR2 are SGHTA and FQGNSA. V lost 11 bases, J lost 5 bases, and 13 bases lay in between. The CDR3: CASGSFNEQYF. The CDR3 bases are TGTGCCTCCGGGAGTTTCAACGAGCAGTACTTC.

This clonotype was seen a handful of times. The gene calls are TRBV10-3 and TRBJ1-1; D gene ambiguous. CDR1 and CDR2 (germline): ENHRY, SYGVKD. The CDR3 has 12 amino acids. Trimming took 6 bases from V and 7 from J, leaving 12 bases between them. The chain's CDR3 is CAIRDRGIEAFF. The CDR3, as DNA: TGTGCCATCAGAGATAGAGGGATTGAAGCTTTCTTT.

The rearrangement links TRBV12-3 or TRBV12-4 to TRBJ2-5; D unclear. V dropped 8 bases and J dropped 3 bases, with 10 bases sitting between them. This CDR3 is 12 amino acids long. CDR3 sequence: CASGISEETQYF. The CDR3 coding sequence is TGTGCCAGCGGGATATCGGAAGAGACCCAGTACTTC.

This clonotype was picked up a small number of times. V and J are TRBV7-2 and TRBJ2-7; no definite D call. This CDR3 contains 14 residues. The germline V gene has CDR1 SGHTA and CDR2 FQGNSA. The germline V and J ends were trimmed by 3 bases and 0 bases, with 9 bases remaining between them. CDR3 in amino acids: CASSFRISSYEQYF. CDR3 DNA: TGTGCCAGCAGCTTCCGGATCAGCTCCTACGAGCAGTACTTC.

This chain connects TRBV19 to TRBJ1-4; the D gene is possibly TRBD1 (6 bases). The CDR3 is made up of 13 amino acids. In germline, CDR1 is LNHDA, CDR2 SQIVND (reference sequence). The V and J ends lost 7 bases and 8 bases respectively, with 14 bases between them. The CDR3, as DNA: TGTGCCAGTACTTTCAGGGGAGGGGAAAAACTGTTTTTT. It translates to CASTFRGGEKLFF.

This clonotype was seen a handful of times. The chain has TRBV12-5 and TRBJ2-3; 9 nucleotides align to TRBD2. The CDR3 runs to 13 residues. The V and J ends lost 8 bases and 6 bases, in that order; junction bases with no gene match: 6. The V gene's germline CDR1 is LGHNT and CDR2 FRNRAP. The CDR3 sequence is CASLLAGADTQYF. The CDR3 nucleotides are TGTGCTAGTTTATTAGCGGGGGCGGATACGCAGTATTTT.

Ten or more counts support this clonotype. The CDR3 DNA follows: TGTGCCAGCCATGCCCCCGGGACAGGAGCTAACTATGGCTACACCTTC. This sequence encodes CASHAPGTGANYGYTF. The chain is built from TRBV7-2 and TRBJ1-2; 8 bases fit TRBD1. The CDR3 sequence is 16 residues long. The germline CDR1 and CDR2 sequences are SGHTA and FQGNSA. The ends lost 8 bases at V and 0 bases at J; junction bases unmatched: 11.